The sequence of this TCR beta chain was determined in a study of blood T cell repertoires in COVID-19. The protocol was immunoSEQ multiplex PCR, while the TCRdb copy is restricted to in-frame clones and leaves out a portion. Among 120,000 to 150,000 clones, almost 90% were seen once, and the ten largest hold about 2%. With 4 bases removed from V and 6 bases from J, the gap between germline ends came to 18 bases. The length of the CDR3 is 16 residues. Germline CDR1 reads KGHSH; CDR2 reads LQKENI. The clonotype originates from a human donor in a cohort sampled during active COVID-19. This chain links TRBV18 with TRBJ2-2, with D possibly matching TRBD1 (5 bases). Sequenced input: peripheral blood. The CDR3: CASSRERGQGSGELFF. The CDR3, as DNA: TGTGCCAGCTCACGAGAGAGAGGACAAGGCTCCGGGGAGCTGTTTTTT.